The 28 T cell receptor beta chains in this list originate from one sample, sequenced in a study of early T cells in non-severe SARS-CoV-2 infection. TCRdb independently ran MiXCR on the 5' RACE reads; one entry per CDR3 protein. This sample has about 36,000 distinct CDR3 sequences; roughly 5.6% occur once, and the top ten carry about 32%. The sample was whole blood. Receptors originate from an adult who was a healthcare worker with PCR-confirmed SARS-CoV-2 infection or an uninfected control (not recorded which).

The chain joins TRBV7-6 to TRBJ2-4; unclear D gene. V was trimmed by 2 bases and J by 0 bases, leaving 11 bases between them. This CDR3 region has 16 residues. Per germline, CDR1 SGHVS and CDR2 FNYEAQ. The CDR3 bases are TGTGCCAGCAGCTTACTGGAGAAACTAGCCAAAAACATTCAGTACTTC. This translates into CASSLLEKLAKNIQYF.

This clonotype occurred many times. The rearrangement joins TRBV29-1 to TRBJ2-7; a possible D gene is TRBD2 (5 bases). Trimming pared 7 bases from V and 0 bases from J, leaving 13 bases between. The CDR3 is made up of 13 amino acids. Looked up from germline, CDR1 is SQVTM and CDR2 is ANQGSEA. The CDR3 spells CSALASYSYEQYF. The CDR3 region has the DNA TGCAGCGCCTTAGCGTCCTACTCCTACGAGCAGTACTTC.

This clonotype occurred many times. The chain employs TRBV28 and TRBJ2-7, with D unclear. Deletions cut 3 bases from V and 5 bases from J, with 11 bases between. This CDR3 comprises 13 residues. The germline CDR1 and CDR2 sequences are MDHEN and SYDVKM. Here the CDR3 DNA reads TGTGCCAGCAGTTTTGAAGGGATCCACGAGCAGTACTTC. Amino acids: CASSFEGIHEQYF.

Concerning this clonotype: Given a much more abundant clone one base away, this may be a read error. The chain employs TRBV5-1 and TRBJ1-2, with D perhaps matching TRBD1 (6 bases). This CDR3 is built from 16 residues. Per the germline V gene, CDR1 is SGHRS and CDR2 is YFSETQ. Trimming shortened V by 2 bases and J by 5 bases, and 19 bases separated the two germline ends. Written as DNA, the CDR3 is TGCGCCAGCAGCTTACTCGCAGGGGACGGTTTTTATGGCTACACCTTC. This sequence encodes CASSLLAGDGFYGYTF. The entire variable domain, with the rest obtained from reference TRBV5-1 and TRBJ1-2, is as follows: KAGVTQTPRYLIKTRGQQVTLSCSPISGHRSVSWYQQTPGQGLQFLFEYFSETQRNKGNFPGRFSGRQFSNSRSEMNVSTLELGDSALYLCASSLLAGDGFYGYTFGSGTRLTVV.

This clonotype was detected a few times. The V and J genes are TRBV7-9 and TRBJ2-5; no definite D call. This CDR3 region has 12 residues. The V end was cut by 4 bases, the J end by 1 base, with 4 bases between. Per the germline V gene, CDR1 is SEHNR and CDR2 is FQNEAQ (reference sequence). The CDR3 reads CASSSPQETQYF. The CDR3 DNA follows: TGTGCCAGCAGCTCCCCCCAAGAGACCCAGTACTTC.

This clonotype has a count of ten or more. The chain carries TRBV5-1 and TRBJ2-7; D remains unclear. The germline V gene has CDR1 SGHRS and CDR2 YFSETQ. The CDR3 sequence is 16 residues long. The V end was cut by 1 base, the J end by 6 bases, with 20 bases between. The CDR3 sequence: CASSLRARVDHGEQYF. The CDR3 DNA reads TGCGCCAGCAGCTTGAGAGCCCGGGTCGATCACGGCGAGCAGTACTTC.

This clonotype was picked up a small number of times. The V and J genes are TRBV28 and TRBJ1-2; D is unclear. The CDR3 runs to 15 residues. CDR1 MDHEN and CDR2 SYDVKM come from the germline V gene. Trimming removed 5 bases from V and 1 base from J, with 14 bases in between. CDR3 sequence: CASSLPKGHNYGYTF. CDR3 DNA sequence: TGTGCCAGCAGTCTACCCAAGGGCCATAACTATGGCTACACCTTC.

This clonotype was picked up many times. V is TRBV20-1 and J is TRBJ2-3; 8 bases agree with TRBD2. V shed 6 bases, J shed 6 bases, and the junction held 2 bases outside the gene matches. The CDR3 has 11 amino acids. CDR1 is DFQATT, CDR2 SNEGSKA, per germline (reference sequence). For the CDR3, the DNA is TGCAGTGCCCGACTAGCGGATACGCAGTATTTT. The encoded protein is CSARLADTQYF.

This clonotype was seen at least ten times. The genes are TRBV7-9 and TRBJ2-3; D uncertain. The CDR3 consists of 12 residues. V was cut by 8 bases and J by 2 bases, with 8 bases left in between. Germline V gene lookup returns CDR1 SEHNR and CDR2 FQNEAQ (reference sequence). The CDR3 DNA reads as TGTGCCAGCGGAATGAACACAGATACGCAGTATTTT. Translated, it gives CASGMNTDTQYF.

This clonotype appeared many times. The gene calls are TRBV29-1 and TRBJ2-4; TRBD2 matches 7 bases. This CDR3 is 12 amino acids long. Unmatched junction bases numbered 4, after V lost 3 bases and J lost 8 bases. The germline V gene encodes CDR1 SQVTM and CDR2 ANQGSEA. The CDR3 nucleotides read TGCAGCGTTGAGGGAGGGGATGACATTCAGTACTTC. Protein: CSVEGGDDIQYF.

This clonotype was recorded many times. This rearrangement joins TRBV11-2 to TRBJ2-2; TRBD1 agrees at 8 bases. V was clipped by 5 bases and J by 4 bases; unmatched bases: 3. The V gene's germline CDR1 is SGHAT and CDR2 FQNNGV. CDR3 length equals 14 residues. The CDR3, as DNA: TGTGCCAGCAGCCCGGGGACAGGCACCGGGGAGCTGTTTTTT. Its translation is CASSPGTGTGELFF.

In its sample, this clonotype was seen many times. In DNA form, the CDR3 reads TGTGCCAGCAGCAGATCCGGGAGCTATAATTCACCCCTCCACTTT. It specifies CASSRSGSYNSPLHF. The gene calls are TRBV12-3 or TRBV12-4 and TRBJ1-6, with D unclear. CDR3 length equals 15 residues. V was shortened by 6 bases and J by 3 bases, with 12 bases between the two germline ends.

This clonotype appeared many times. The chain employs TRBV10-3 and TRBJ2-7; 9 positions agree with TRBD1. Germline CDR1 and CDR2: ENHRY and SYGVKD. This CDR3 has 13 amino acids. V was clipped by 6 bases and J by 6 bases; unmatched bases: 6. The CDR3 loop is CAISGGQGGEQYF. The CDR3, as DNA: TGTGCCATCAGCGGGGGACAGGGTGGCGAGCAGTACTTC.

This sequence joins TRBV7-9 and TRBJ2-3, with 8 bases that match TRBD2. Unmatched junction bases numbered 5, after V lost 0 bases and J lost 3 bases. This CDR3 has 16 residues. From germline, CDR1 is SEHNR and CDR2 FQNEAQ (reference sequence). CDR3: CASSLAAGEVTDTQYF. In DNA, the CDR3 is TGTGCCAGCAGCTTAGCAGCGGGGGAAGTTACAGATACGCAGTATTTT.

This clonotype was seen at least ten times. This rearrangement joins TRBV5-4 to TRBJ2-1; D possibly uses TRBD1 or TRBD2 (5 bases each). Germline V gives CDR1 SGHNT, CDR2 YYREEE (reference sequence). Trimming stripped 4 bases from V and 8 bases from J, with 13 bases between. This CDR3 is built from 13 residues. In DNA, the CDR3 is TGTGCCAGCAGCAAGGGACCTGACGATGAGCAGTTCTTC. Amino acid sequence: CASSKGPDDEQFF.

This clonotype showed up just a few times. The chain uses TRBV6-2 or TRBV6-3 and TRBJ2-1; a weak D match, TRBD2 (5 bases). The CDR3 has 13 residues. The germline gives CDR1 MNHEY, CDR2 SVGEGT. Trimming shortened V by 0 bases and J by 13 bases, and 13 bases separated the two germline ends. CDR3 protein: CASSYSNEGYQFF. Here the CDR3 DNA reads TGTGCCAGCAGTTACTCGAATGAGGGATACCAGTTCTTC.

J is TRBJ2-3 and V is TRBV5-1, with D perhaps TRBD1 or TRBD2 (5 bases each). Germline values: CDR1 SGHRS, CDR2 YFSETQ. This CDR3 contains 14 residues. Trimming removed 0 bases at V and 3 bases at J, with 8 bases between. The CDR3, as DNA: TGCGCCAGCAGCTTGGGGGGGAAAACAGATACGCAGTATTTT. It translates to CASSLGGKTDTQYF.

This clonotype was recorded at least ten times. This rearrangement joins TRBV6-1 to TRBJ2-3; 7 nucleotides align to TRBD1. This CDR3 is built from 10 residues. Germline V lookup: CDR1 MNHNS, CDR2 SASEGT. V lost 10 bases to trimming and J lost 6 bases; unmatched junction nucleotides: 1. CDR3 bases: TGTGCCACAGGGGGTGATACGCAGTATTTT. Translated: CATGGDTQYF.

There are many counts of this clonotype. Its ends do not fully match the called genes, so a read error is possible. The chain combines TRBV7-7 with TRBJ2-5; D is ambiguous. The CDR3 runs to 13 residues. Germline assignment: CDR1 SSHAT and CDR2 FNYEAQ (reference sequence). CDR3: CASSLRHMETQYF. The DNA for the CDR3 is TGTGCTAGCAGCTTAAGGCATATGGAGACCCAGTACTTC.

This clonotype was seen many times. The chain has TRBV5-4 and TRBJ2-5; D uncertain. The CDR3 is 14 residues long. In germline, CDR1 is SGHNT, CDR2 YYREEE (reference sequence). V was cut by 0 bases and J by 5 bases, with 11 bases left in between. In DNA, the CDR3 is TGTGCCAGCAGCTTGGAGGGTCGGGTTGAGACCCAGTACTTC. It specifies CASSLEGRVETQYF.

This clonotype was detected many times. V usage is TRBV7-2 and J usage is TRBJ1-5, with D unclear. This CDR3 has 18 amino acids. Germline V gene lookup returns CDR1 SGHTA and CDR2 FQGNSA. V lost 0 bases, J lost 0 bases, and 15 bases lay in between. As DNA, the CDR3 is TGTGCCAGCAGCTTAGCATTGGCGGCAGAGACTAGCAATCAGCCCCAGCATTTT. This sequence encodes CASSLALAAETSNQPQHF.

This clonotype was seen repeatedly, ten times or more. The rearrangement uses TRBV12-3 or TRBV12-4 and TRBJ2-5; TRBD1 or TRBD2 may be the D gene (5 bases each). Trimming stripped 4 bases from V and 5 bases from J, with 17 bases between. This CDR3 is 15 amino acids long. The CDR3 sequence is CASSSMRGYDETQYF. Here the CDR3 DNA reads TGTGCCAGCAGTTCCATGAGGGGTTATGACGAGACCCAGTACTTC.

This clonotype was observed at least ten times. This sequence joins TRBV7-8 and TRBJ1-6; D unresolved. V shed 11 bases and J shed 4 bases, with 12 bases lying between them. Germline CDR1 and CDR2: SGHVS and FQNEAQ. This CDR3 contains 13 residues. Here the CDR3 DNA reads TGTGCCGGGTCTCTGGGGTATAATTCACCCCTCCACTTT. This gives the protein CAGSLGYNSPLHF.

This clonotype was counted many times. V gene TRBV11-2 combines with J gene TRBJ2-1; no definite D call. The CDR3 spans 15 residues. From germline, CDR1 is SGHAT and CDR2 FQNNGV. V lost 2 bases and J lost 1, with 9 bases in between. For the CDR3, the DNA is TGTGCCAGCAGCTTAAGGGTGGGGTCCTACAATGAGCAGTTCTTC. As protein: CASSLRVGSYNEQFF. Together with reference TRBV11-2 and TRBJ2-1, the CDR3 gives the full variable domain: EAGVAQSPRYKIIEKRQSVAFWCNPISGHATLYWYQQILGQGPKLLIQFQNNGVVDDSQLPKDRFSAERLKGVDSTLKIQPAKLEDSAVYLCASSLRVGSYNEQFFGPGTRLTVL.

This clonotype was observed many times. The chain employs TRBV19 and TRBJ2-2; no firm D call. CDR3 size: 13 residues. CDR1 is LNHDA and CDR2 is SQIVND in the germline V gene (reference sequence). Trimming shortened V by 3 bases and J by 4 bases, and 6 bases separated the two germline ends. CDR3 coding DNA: TGTGCCAGTAGTATCGGTAGCACCGGGGAGCTGTTTTTT. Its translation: CASSIGSTGELFF.

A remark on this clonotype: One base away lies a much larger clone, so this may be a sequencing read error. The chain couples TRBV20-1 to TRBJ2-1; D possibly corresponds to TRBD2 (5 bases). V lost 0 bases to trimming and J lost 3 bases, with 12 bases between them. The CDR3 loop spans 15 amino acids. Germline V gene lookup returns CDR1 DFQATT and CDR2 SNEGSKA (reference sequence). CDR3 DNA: TGCAGTGCTAGAGACCAGCAGACTAACTACAATGAGCAGTTCTTC. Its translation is CSARDQQTNYNEQFF.

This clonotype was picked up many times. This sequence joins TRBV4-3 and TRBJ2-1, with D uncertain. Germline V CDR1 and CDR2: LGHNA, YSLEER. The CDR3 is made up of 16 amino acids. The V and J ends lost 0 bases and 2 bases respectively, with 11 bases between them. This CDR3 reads CASSQDWAAPYNEQFF. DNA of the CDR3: TGCGCCAGCAGCCAAGATTGGGCAGCCCCCTACAATGAGCAGTTCTTC.

CDR3 DNA: TGTGCCAGTACCCCAGGGCCCCAACGTTTACAAAACTATGGCTACACCTTC. Translated, it gives CASTPGPQRLQNYGYTF. This chain connects TRBV19 to TRBJ1-2; D is perhaps TRBD1 (5 bases). V lost 7 bases and J 2 bases, leaving 23 bases between the germline ends. The CDR3 is 17 amino acids. CDR1 LNHDA and CDR2 SQIVND come from the germline V gene (reference sequence). Complete variable domain (other parts from reference TRBV19 and TRBJ1-2): DGGITQSPKYLFRKEGQNVTLSCEQNLNHDAMYWYRQDPGQGLRLIYYSQIVNDFQKGDIAEGYSVSREKKESFPLTVTSAQKNPTAFYLCASTPGPQRLQNYGYTFGSGTRLTVV.